These 13 T cell receptor beta chains were sequenced from one sample in a study of blood T cell repertoires in COVID-19. The protocol was immunoSEQ multiplex PCR, while the TCRdb copy is restricted to in-frame clones and leaves out a portion. The table records about 100,000 clones, about 88% of them present only once. The source material was peripheral blood. All receptors derive from an elderly woman with acute or convalescent COVID-19.

This clone was detected only once. V and J are TRBV29-1 and TRBJ1-1, with D possibly being TRBD1 (5 bases). The CDR3 runs 14 residues. Trimming shortened V by 3 bases and J by 7 bases, and 18 bases separated the two germline ends. Germline loops: CDR1 SQVTM, CDR2 ANQGSEA. The DNA for the CDR3 is TGCAGCGTTGAGTCCAGGGTTTCGGTGATTGAAGCTTTCTTT. This translates into CSVESRVSVIEAFF.

This clone was seen only once. V and J are TRBV28 and TRBJ1-2; D perhaps matches TRBD1 (6 bases). Germline V gene lookup returns CDR1 MDHEN and CDR2 SYDVKM. The CDR3 loop spans 15 amino acids. V was cut by 6 bases and J by 5 bases, with 19 bases left in between. The CDR3 protein is CASSRNRDGGYGYTF. CDR3 nucleotide sequence: TGTGCCAGCAGCCGAAACAGGGATGGGGGATATGGCTACACCTTC.

The sample holds a few counts of this clone. The V call is TRBV11-2, the J call TRBJ2-7; 7 nucleotides line up with TRBD2. The germline V gene has CDR1 SGHAT and CDR2 FQNNGV. The CDR3 has 17 residues. Trimming removed 1 base from V and 4 bases from J; junction bases left unmatched: 13. CDR3 sequence: CASSLGTGRGDSYEQYF. CDR3 in DNA: TGTGCCAGCAGCTTAGGAACGGGTCGGGGGGATTCATACGAGCAGTACTTC.

The CDR3 DNA sequence: TGTGCCAGTAGTACCTTCCCGGGACAGCTACAGCATTTT. Translating gives CASSTFPGQLQHF. The chain employs TRBV19 and TRBJ1-5; 7 bases are shared with TRBD1. This CDR3 comprises 13 residues. The trim removed 4 bases at V and 13 bases at J, leaving 10 bases unmatched. Germline lookup yields CDR1 LNHDA and CDR2 SQIVND (reference sequence).

This clone has only a few counts. The chain combines TRBV12-5 with TRBJ2-5; weak D call: TRBD1 (6 bases). CDR1 and CDR2 from the germline V gene are LGHNT and FRNRAP. The CDR3 has 13 residues. Between the trimmed V and J ends, which lost 4 bases and 4 bases, there was a span of 10 bases. The CDR3 is CASGSSGAETQYF. CDR3 in DNA: TGTGCTAGTGGTTCCTCAGGGGCAGAGACCCAGTACTTC.

The chain employs TRBV11-2 and TRBJ2-2; D is ambiguous. Trimming left V 5 bases short and J 4 bases short, with 11 bases between. Germline V CDR1 and CDR2: SGHAT, FQNNGV. The CDR3 has 14 amino acids. CDR3 sequence (DNA): TGTGCCAGCAGCCCCGGTATGAGCACCGGGGAGCTGTTTTTT. Amino acids: CASSPGMSTGELFF.

Comment on this clone: Its ends do not fully match the called genes, so a read error is possible. This chain connects TRBV7-7 to TRBJ2-2, with D perhaps being TRBD1 or TRBD2 (8 bases each). The CDR3 is 16 residues long. Germline lookup yields CDR1 SSHAT and CDR2 FNYEAQ (reference sequence). The CDR3 is CASSLAGQVGTGELFF. The CDR3 DNA reads as TGTGCTAGCAGCTTAGCGGGACAGGTGGGCACCGGGGAGCTGTTTTTT.

This clone was recorded only once. This chain joins TRBV5-1 and TRBJ1-6, with 7 positions matching TRBD1. CDR3 size: 16 residues. Germline values: CDR1 SGHRS, CDR2 YFSETQ. V shed 4 bases, J shed 0 bases, and the junction held 4 bases outside the gene matches. The CDR3 sequence is CASSLRGSSYNSPLHF. The CDR3 nucleotides are TGCGCCAGCAGCCTCAGGGGGAGCTCCTATAATTCACCCCTCCACTTT.

The V call is TRBV28, the J call TRBJ1-5; no clear D gene. This CDR3 has 14 residues. The V and J ends lost 4 bases and 1 base respectively, with 8 bases between them. Germline CDR1 reads MDHEN; CDR2 reads SYDVKM. CDR3 region: CASSWTGSNQPQHF. The CDR3, as DNA: TGTGCCAGCAGTTGGACGGGGAGCAATCAGCCCCAGCATTTT.

The gene calls are TRBV3-1 (or the pseudogene TRBV3-2) and TRBJ1-5, with a tentative D call TRBD1 (6 bases). From germline, CDR1 is LGHDT and CDR2 YNNKEL (reference sequence). The CDR3 totals 16 residues. The ends were cut back, 1 base at V and 4 bases at J, with 14 bases in the middle. The CDR3 DNA is TGTGCCAGCAGCCAAGTGGTACAGGGTGTTAATCAGCCCCAGCATTTT. Protein sequence: CASSQVVQGVNQPQHF.

This clone was seen a single time. This chain uses TRBV18 with TRBJ2-4; D unclear. In germline, CDR1 is KGHSH, CDR2 LQKENI. V gave up 6 bases and J gave up 3 bases, with 12 bases separating them. This CDR3 has 14 residues. The CDR3 here is CASSPDMGKNIQYF. The DNA of the CDR3 is TGTGCCAGCTCCCCAGACATGGGCAAAAACATTCAGTACTTC.

The rearrangement links TRBV3-1 (or the pseudogene TRBV3-2) to TRBJ2-4, with 7 positions matching TRBD2. CDR3 size: 16 residues. CDR1 is LGHDT and CDR2 is YNNKEL in the germline V gene (reference sequence). With 0 bases clipped from V and 8 bases from J, the junction kept 10 bases outside the gene matches. The CDR3 protein is CASSQDVAAGRYIQYF. As DNA, the CDR3 is TGTGCCAGCAGCCAAGATGTTGCAGCGGGGAGATACATTCAGTACTTC.

The V and J genes are TRBV7-6 and TRBJ1-1; unclear D gene. This CDR3 has 13 amino acids. Deletions cut 0 bases from V and 6 bases from J, with 8 bases between. Germline CDR1 is SGHVS and CDR2 is FNYEAQ. The CDR3, as DNA: TGTGCCAGCAGCTTAGCGACTGGCGCTGAAGCTTTCTTT. This encodes CASSLATGAEAFF.